The 5 T cell receptor beta chains below were found in one sample sequenced in a study of T cells in Graves' hyperthyroidism and ophthalmopathy. It was RNA transcripts that yielded the amplified TCR beta CDR3 regions. During a first-round RT-PCR of the TCR CDR3, the HTBI primer set was used. TCRdb re-called the multiplex PCR reads with MiXCR, one entry per CDR3 protein. This table holds about half a million distinct CDR3 sequences, roughly 16% found once. The sample taken for sequencing was blood. These receptors came from a woman in her 30s with Graves' ophthalmopathy.

This clonotype was picked up many times. The genes are TRBV6-1 and TRBJ1-1; D may be TRBD1 (5 bases). CDR1 and CDR2 (germline): MNHNS, SASEGT. V shed 8 bases and J shed 6 bases, with 19 bases lying between them. The length of the CDR3 is 14 residues. The CDR3 DNA reads as TGTGCCAGCTCCCAAAGCGCAGGGAGGGCTGAAGCTTTCTTT. Its protein is CASSQSAGRAEAFF.

This clonotype has more than one count but fewer than ten. This chain connects TRBV12-3 or TRBV12-4 to TRBJ2-5, with D maybe TRBD1 (6 bases). The CDR3 is made up of 12 amino acids. Trimming left V 8 bases short and J 1 base short, with 8 bases between. The CDR3 region is CASEDSQETQYF. The DNA of the CDR3 is TGTGCCAGCGAGGACAGCCAAGAGACCCAGTACTTC.

This clonotype was detected many times. This chain joins TRBV30 and TRBJ1-5, with D unresolved. The germline gives CDR1 GTSNPN, CDR2 SVGIG (reference sequence). The CDR3 has 13 amino acids. V was shortened by 4 bases and J by 5 bases, with 12 bases between the two germline ends. In nucleotides, the CDR3 is TGTGCCTGGAACATGGAAGACGATCAGCCCCAGCATTTT. Protein: CAWNMEDDQPQHF.

The table lists this clonotype with many counts. This chain links TRBV28 with TRBJ2-3, with a possible D match to TRBD2 (5 bases). Germline CDR1 and CDR2: MDHEN and SYDVKM. The ends were cut back, 5 bases at V and 3 bases at J, with 15 bases in the middle. The CDR3 is 15 amino acids. CDR3 in DNA: TGTGCCAGCAGTCCCCCACTAGTTAGGACAGATACGCAGTATTTT. This encodes CASSPPLVRTDTQYF.

This clonotype was observed at least ten times. This chain links TRBV28 with TRBJ2-4, with D possibly matching TRBD2 (6 bases). The germline V gene encodes CDR1 MDHEN and CDR2 SYDVKM. V was trimmed by 7 bases and J by 1 base, leaving 11 bases between them. The CDR3 spans 14 residues. Here the CDR3 DNA reads TGTGCCAGCATCAGCGGGTTTGCCAAAAACATTCAGTACTTC. Residues: CASISGFAKNIQYF. Full variable domain (rest looked up from reference TRBV28 and TRBJ2-4): DVKVTQSSRYLVKRTGEKVFLECVQDMDHENMFWYRQDPGLGLRLIYFSYDVKMKEKGDIPEGYSVSREKKERFSLILESASTNQTSMYLCASISGFAKNIQYFGAGTRLSVL.